Below, one TCR beta chain is given with its context. Its target is not known. This sample is part of a study of PD-1 blockade in classical Hodgkin lymphoma. General study points: The CD4+ diversity rise by C4D1 was clearest in complete responders.

Assay used: immunoSEQ multiplex PCR; TCRdb lists only in-frame clones, some missing. The table records more than 50,000 clones, about two thirds of them present only once. The CDR3 totals 16 residues. Trimming at V came to 1 base and at J to 1 base, leaving 5 bases not matched to a gene. Germline values: CDR1 SGHVS, CDR2 FNYEAQ. Each patient experienced a relapse that followed autologous stem cell transplantation, and brentuximab vedotin exposure varied. Each best response was a complete response, a partial response or progressive disease. Specimen: peripheral blood mononuclear cells (PBMCs), collected before the second cycle of nivolumab. The origin of this receptor is a human donor with classical Hodgkin lymphoma. The chain uses TRBV7-6 and TRBJ1-1; 8 nucleotides agree with TRBD1. DNA of the CDR3: TGTGCCAGCAGCTTAGTCGGGGGACAGGCGAACACTGAAGCTTTCTTT. Translation gives CASSLVGGQANTEAFF.